Reported below is one T cell receptor beta chain. This entry comes from a study of control samples from healthy donors and cancer patients. Trimming shortened V by 5 bases and J by 1 base, and 10 bases separated the two germline ends. Germline V gene lookup returns CDR1 MNHEY and CDR2 SMNVEV (reference sequence). The CDR3 has 14 amino acids. The method was immunoSEQ multiplex PCR; TCRdb's version includes in-frame clones alone and lacks a portion of them. The data show some 410,000 clones, over 75% seen once. The chain uses TRBV27 and TRBJ2-3; D is perhaps TRBD2 (6 bases). This receptor was taken from a man between 35 and 55 years old with head and neck cancer. The specimen was PBMCs. The DNA for the CDR3 is TGTGCCAGCAGTGTCGGGAGTGGCACAGATACGCAGTATTTT. It translates to CASSVGSGTDTQYF.